The rows below give T cell receptor beta chains drawn from one sample of a study of cytomegalovirus exposure and HLA in healthy donors. Method: immunoSEQ multiplex PCR; TCRdb's copy keeps in-frame clones and lacks some. The top ten hold 0.92% of the sample, which has hundreds of thousands of clones, 70% to 90% seen once. The sequenced sample was PBMCs. The receptor source for this set is a woman under 30 in good health and CMV-seronegative. The CDR3 runs from the conserved cysteine through the conserved F or W. Size values are once, few and many counts, or a class for expanded clones, and some rows have none.

J: TRBJ2-1
size: -
V: TRBV5-1
CDR3: CASSFDSGRRGQFF

J: TRBJ2-5
size: -
V: TRBV5-4
CDR3: CASSFPGQGVETQYF

J: TRBJ2-7
size: -
V: TRBV11-2
CDR3: CASSSGTASYEQYF

J: TRBJ2-7
size: -
V: TRBV7-8
CDR3: CASRTGLAGVYEQYF

J: TRBJ2-7
size: -
V: TRBV11-2
CDR3: CASSALSGSLEQYF

J: TRBJ1-1
size: -
V: TRBV5-1
CDR3: CASSDGRRLNTEAFF

J: TRBJ2-2
size: -
V: TRBV28
CDR3: CASQYSGYSNTGELFF

J: TRBJ1-2
size: -
V: TRBV5-1
CDR3: CASSLEGQGNYGYTF

J: TRBJ2-1
size: -
V: TRBV28
CDR3: CASSFMEYEQFF

J: TRBJ2-2
size: -
V: TRBV4-2
CDR3: CASSHRELEANSAGELFF

J: TRBJ1-1
size: -
V: TRBV5-4
CDR3: CASSLTALTEAFF

J: TRBJ2-3
size: -
V: TRBV7-3
CDR3: CASSFGGRTDTQYF

J: TRBJ1-3
size: few
V: TRBV4-1
CDR3: CASSQVDMGFLGNTIYF

J: TRBJ1-1
size: -
V: TRBV6-1
CDR3: CASRPGGGNTEAFF

J: TRBJ2-2
size: -
V: TRBV9
CDR3: CASSIGQGTLAGELFF

J: TRBJ2-7
size: -
V: TRBV5-1
CDR3: CASRLAGKYEQYF

J: TRBJ1-2
size: once
V: TRBV5-4
CDR3: CASSLEGRGVAGYTF

J: TRBJ2-1
size: few
V: TRBV6-4
CDR3: CASSDSGQHNEQFF

J: TRBJ2-7
size: -
V: TRBV13
CDR3: CASSPSGSLGDEQYF

J: TRBJ2-2
size: -
V: TRBV6-6
CDR3: CASGLAGHTGELFF

J: TRBJ2-3
size: -
V: TRBV28
CDR3: CASSSPSWGGLAGGPSDTQYF

J: TRBJ1-2
size: -
V: TRBV30
CDR3: CAWSVRFSGYTF

J: TRBJ1-2
size: -
V: TRBV28
CDR3: CASSARRANGYTF

J: TRBJ2-7
size: -
V: TRBV27
CDR3: CASSRGSNEQYF

J: TRBJ2-7
size: -
V: TRBV6-5
CDR3: CASSYWTSGVSYEQYF

J: TRBJ2-7
size: -
V: TRBV28
CDR3: CACNVGHGFEQYF

J: TRBJ2-3
size: once
V: TRBV5-1
CDR3: CASSLGGRGTTSTDTQYF

J: TRBJ1-4
size: -
V: TRBV2
CDR3: CASSDRGVTTNEKLFF

J: TRBJ2-2
size: -
V: TRBV6-1
CDR3: CASSESTGMPGELFF

J: TRBJ2-1
size: -
V: TRBV15
CDR3: CATSRDRASGRHSSYNEQFF

J: TRBJ1-1
size: -
V: TRBV15
CDR3: CATSRVTFGNTEAFF

J: TRBJ2-7
size: -
V: TRBV7-2
CDR3: CASSPGQGFAYEQYF

J: TRBJ1-1
size: -
V: TRBV28
CDR3: CASSRSGGAEAFF